The TCR beta chain under discussion was sequenced for a study of cytomegalovirus exposure and HLA in healthy donors. CDR1 MRHNA and CDR2 SNTAGT come from the germline V gene. The CDR3 has 14 amino acids. Trimming at V came to 10 bases and at J to 6 bases, leaving 8 bases not matched to a gene. The repertoire was sequenced with immunoSEQ multiplex PCR; TCRdb's copy has only in-frame clones and lacks some. Of about 110,000 clones in the sample, roughly 90% were seen once. This TCR was recovered from a woman under 30 in good health and CMV-seropositive. The sample consisted of PBMCs. The J gene is TRBJ2-1, the V gene TRBV6-4, with 11 bases matching TRBD2. CDR3 sequence (DNA): TGTGCCACAGCGGATAGCGGGGGGGCCAATGAGCAGTTCTTC. This gives the protein CATADSGGANEQFF.